This entry features one T cell receptor beta chain sequence. The antigen remains unidentified. The data derive from a study of molecular identifiers for immune sequencing clone quantification. Study-level points and caveats: Identical TCR molecules sharing a barcode could underestimate highly expanded clone sizes.

One entry per CDR3 protein results from TCRdb running MiXCR on the PCR reads. Here the sample spans roughly 320,000 distinct CDR3 sequences, 24% being singletons. Construction of naive CD8 libraries employed 20,000 to 1,000,000 sorted cells together with 10%, 30% or 50% RNA. Per the germline V gene, CDR1 is SGDLS and CDR2 is YYNGEE. With V trimmed by 3 bases and J by 5 bases, 16 bases remained unmatched. The CDR3 covers 18 residues. The receptor comes from a human donor in good health. Some libraries in this study had Jurkat cell RNA spiked in. V gene TRBV9 combines with J gene TRBJ2-2, with 7 bases lining up with TRBD1. Sample: naive CD8+ T cells from blood, with Jurkat cell RNA spiked in. Stated subset: FACS-sorted CD8+CD4-CCR7+CD45RA+ naive T cells. CDR3 amino acids: CASSAGPETGLGTGELFF. CDR3 DNA: TGTGCCAGCAGCGCAGGCCCCGAGACAGGGCTTGGGACCGGGGAGCTGTTTTTT.